The source of this TCR beta chain is a study of a mutant IDH1 vaccine in newly diagnosed glioma. Study as a whole: Vaccines began 4-6 weeks after radiotherapy alone, or with temozolomide cycles. Patients had received radiotherapy, temozolomide, or both previously, most receiving both. Findings and limits, study-wide: Patients showed vaccine-induced immune responses at a rate of roughly 93%.

Profiled with immunoSEQ multiplex PCR; TCRdb holds only in-frame clones, not every one. This table has tens of thousands of clones, roughly 78% appearing once. Time point in this sample: week 11, during vaccination. The vaccine gave 300 ug of a 20-mer mutant IDH1 peptide subcutaneously per dose. Points on this clone: Its antigen is unknown.

The source was PBMCs, collected from a glioma patient whose treatment included an IDH1 peptide vaccine. This TCR derives from a man aged 25 to 40 with glioma.

This chain's CDR3 is CASSPERQGGSYEQYF. The CDR3 nucleotides are TGTGCCAGCAGCCCTGAGCGGCAGGGGGGATCCTACGAGCAGTACTTC. The J gene is TRBJ2-7, the V gene TRBV5-4; D may be TRBD1 (7 bases). The CDR3 has 16 residues. Trimming removed 4 bases from V and 1 base from J, with 18 bases in between. Germline assignment: CDR1 SGHNT and CDR2 YYREEE (reference sequence).